This entry lists 32 T cell receptor beta chains sequenced from one sample in a study of cytomegalovirus exposure and HLA in healthy donors. The PCR made use of 60 Vbeta and 13 Jbeta primers. Method: immunoSEQ multiplex PCR; TCRdb's copy keeps in-frame clones and lacks some. The sample holds roughly 240,000 clones, about 88% seen once. Material for sequencing was PBMCs. The source is a girl aged 2 to 10 in good health and CMV-seronegative.

J is TRBJ1-6 and V is TRBV5-6, with TRBD1 matching 8 bases. This CDR3 is 13 amino acids long. J was trimmed by 11 bases and V by 5 bases; bases with no gene match: 6. Germline V lookup: CDR1 SGHDT, CDR2 YYEEEE. CDR3: CASRTGDWTPLHF. CDR3 DNA: TGTGCCAGCAGGACAGGGGATTGGACACCCCTCCACTTT.

V is TRBV28 and J is TRBJ1-1; D is ambiguous. Between the trimmed V and J ends, which lost 6 bases and 4 bases, there was a span of 9 bases. The CDR3 is made up of 12 amino acids. Looked up from germline, CDR1 is MDHEN and CDR2 is SYDVKM. Written as DNA, the CDR3 is TGTGCCAGCAGCCCCGTCCTCACTGAAGCTTTCTTT. Residues: CASSPVLTEAFF.

This clone turned up a few times. The chain uses TRBV29-1 and TRBJ1-5; 7 nucleotides line up with TRBD1. The CDR3 runs 15 residues. Germline loops: CDR1 SQVTM, CDR2 ANQGSEA. The V segment lost 5 bases and the J segment 4 bases; nucleotides outside the gene matches: 11. The CDR3 loop reads CSVRSRDSANQPQHF. DNA for the CDR3: TGCAGCGTTCGGAGCCGGGACAGTGCAAATCAGCCCCAGCATTTT.

There are a few counts of this clone. The chain couples TRBV7-8 to TRBJ2-3, with 12 bases matching TRBD2. V was pared by 4 bases and J by 5 bases, with 13 bases of the junction left unmatched. Per the germline V gene, CDR1 is SGHVS and CDR2 is FQNEAQ. The CDR3 has 18 amino acids. CDR3 protein: CASSSRLLAGGRKDTQYF. CDR3 DNA: TGTGCCAGCAGCTCGCGCCTTCTAGCGGGAGGGCGAAAAGATACGCAGTATTTT. Looking up the rest from reference TRBV7-8 and TRBJ2-3 gives the full variable domain: GAGVSQSPRYKVAKRGQDVALRCDPISGHVSLFWYQQALGQGPEFLTYFQNEAQLDKSGLPSDRFFAERPEGSVSTLKIQRTQQEDSAVYLCASSSRLLAGGRKDTQYFGPGTRLTVL.

This clone was observed a few times. The V and J genes are TRBV19 and TRBJ1-5; no reliable D call. This CDR3 contains 14 residues. Trimming removed 2 bases at V and 2 bases at J, with 7 bases between. Germline CDR1 reads LNHDA; CDR2 reads SQIVND (reference sequence). The CDR3 sequence: CASSISGGNQPQHF. The CDR3 DNA follows: TGTGCCAGTAGTATATCCGGGGGCAATCAGCCCCAGCATTTT.

The CDR3 here is CASSTSGIGKNIQYF. Written as DNA, the CDR3 is TGTGCCAGCAGCACCAGCGGGATAGGCAAAAACATTCAGTACTTC. The chain carries TRBV27 and TRBJ2-4; the match to TRBD2 covers 7 bases. The trim removed 6 bases at V and 3 bases at J, leaving 8 bases unmatched. In germline, CDR1 is MNHEY, CDR2 SMNVEV (reference sequence). CDR3 length equals 15 residues.

V gene TRBV29-1 combines with J gene TRBJ1-1, with a tentative D call TRBD1 (6 bases). Germline V gives CDR1 SQVTM, CDR2 ANQGSEA. CDR3 length equals 13 residues. Trimming took off 2 bases at V and 5 bases at J, with 12 bases between the two ends. In nucleotides, the CDR3 is TGCAGCGTTGAAACAGGGATAGGAACTGAAGCTTTCTTT. Protein sequence: CSVETGIGTEAFF.

This rearrangement joins TRBV5-1 to TRBJ2-5; 9 positions match TRBD1. The CDR3 is 15 residues long. V dropped 3 bases and J dropped 11; count of bases not matched to a gene: 14. Germline V gene sequence: CDR1 SGHRS, CDR2 YFSETQ. The CDR3: CASSWTGTGFTEQYF. CDR3 sequence (DNA): TGCGCCAGCAGCTGGACCGGGACAGGGTTCACAGAGCAGTACTTC.

The rearrangement joins TRBV7-9 to TRBJ2-1; D is unclear. The ends were cut back, 3 bases at V and 0 bases at J, with 15 bases in the middle. Germline assignment: CDR1 SEHNR and CDR2 FQNEAQ (reference sequence). The CDR3 sequence is 17 residues long. The CDR3 DNA sequence: TGTGCCAGCAGCTTTCTAGGCTCTACCAGCTCCTACAATGAGCAGTTCTTC. Translating gives CASSFLGSTSSYNEQFF.

The V gene is TRBV6-5, the J gene TRBJ1-1, with D perhaps matching TRBD1 (5 bases). Germline loops: CDR1 MNHEY, CDR2 SVGAGI. The V and J ends lost 4 bases and 2 bases respectively, with 17 bases between them. The CDR3 is made up of 16 amino acids. In DNA, the CDR3 is TGTGCCAGCAGTTTGGGGTACATGGGGGGTAACACTGAAGCTTTCTTT. Translating gives CASSLGYMGGNTEAFF.

The J gene is TRBJ2-1, the V gene TRBV7-3, with D possibly matching TRBD2 (6 bases). The V end lost 1 base, the J end lost 3 bases, and 10 bases lay between the germline ends. Germline V gene data show CDR1 as SGHTA and CDR2 as FQGTGA. The CDR3 length is 15 residues. CDR3 in DNA: TGTGCCAGCAGCTTAATTAGCGGAAACTACAATGAGCAGTTCTTC. Its protein product is CASSLISGNYNEQFF.

This clone was seen only once. V usage is TRBV19 and J usage is TRBJ2-1; D is possibly TRBD2 (6 bases). The CDR3 covers 17 residues. Trimming took off 7 bases at V and 2 bases at J, with 21 bases between the two ends. CDR1 and CDR2 from the germline V gene are LNHDA and SQIVND (reference sequence). The CDR3 sequence is CASTLRGRGTTYNEQFF. The CDR3, as DNA: TGTGCCAGTACCCTACGGGGACGGGGGACCACCTACAATGAGCAGTTCTTC.

V is TRBV7-9 and J is TRBJ2-2, with D perhaps TRBD2 (6 bases). Germline CDR1 reads SEHNR; CDR2 reads FQNEAQ (reference sequence). V lost 6 bases, J lost 5 bases, and 16 bases lay in between. This CDR3 spans 15 amino acids. CDR3 protein: CASSLNLAATGELFF. As DNA, the CDR3 is TGTGCCAGCAGTTTAAACTTAGCGGCGACCGGGGAGCTGTTTTTT. Supplemented by reference TRBV7-9 and TRBJ2-2, the full variable domain reads DTGVSQNPRHKITKRGQNVTFRCDPISEHNRLYWYRQTLGQGPEFLTYFQNEAQLEKSRLLSDRFSAERPKGSFSTLEIQRTEQGDSAMYLCASSLNLAATGELFFGEGSRLTVL.

The chain employs TRBV5-1 and TRBJ2-6; D is ambiguous. CDR1 and CDR2 (germline): SGHRS, YFSETQ. CDR3 length: 12 amino acids. Trimming removed 8 bases from V and 1 base from J, with 4 bases in between. CDR3 DNA: TGCGCCAGTCAATCTGGGGCCAACGTCCTGACTTTC. Translating gives CASQSGANVLTF. The full variable domain, its missing parts supplied by reference TRBV5-1 and TRBJ2-6, is KAGVTQTPRYLIKTRGQQVTLSCSPISGHRSVSWYQQTPGQGLQFLFEYFSETQRNKGNFPGRFSGRQFSNSRSEMNVSTLELGDSALYLCASQSGANVLTFGAGSRLTVL.

The genes are TRBV6-4 and TRBJ2-1, with D perhaps matching TRBD2 (6 bases). V was shortened by 0 bases and J by 3 bases, with 9 bases between the two germline ends. The germline V gene encodes CDR1 MRHNA and CDR2 SNTAGT. The CDR3 runs 15 residues. The DNA of the CDR3 is TGTGCCAGCAGTGACTCCAGCGGGCTCTACAATGAGCAGTTCTTC. Protein sequence: CASSDSSGLYNEQFF.

This clone was recorded once. The gene calls are TRBV6-1 and TRBJ2-5, with 8 bases matching TRBD2. With the DNA end fitting TRBJ2-7 better, the J assignment may be wrong. Looked up from germline, CDR1 is MNHNS and CDR2 is SASEGT. The CDR3 is 15 amino acids. The CDR3 coding sequence is TGTGCCAGCACAAGCGGGGGTCCAAGCTCCTACGAGCAGTACTTC. Protein sequence: CASTSGGPSSYEQYF.

The rearrangement uses TRBV7-8 and TRBJ2-5, with 7 bases identical to TRBD2. Germline V CDR1 and CDR2: SGHVS, FQNEAQ. Trimming cost V 8 bases and J 5 bases; bases outside gene matches: 5. The length of the CDR3 is 12 residues. The CDR3 sequence: CASGLGRETQYF. CDR3 in DNA: TGTGCCAGCGGACTAGGGCGGGAGACCCAGTACTTC. The full variable domain, with the rest looked up from reference TRBV7-8 and TRBJ2-5, is GAGVSQSPRYKVAKRGQDVALRCDPISGHVSLFWYQQALGQGPEFLTYFQNEAQLDKSGLPSDRFFAERPEGSVSTLKIQRTQQEDSAVYLCASGLGRETQYFGPGTRLLVL.

This chain links TRBV4-1 with TRBJ2-7; 8 nucleotides match TRBD2. J lost 7 bases, V lost 3 bases, and 8 bases had no gene match. The CDR3 loop spans 14 amino acids. The germline gives CDR1 MGHRA, CDR2 YSYEKL. The CDR3 nucleotides read TGCGCCAGCAGCCACGGCGGGGGGTCCTTAGAGCAGTACTTC. It is translated as CASSHGGGSLEQYF.

The CDR3 nucleotides are TGCGCCAGCAGTCCAGGGGGGTACTTGGGAAAACTGTTTTTT. Translated, it gives CASSPGGYLGKLFF. The V gene is TRBV23-1, the J gene TRBJ1-4; 7 positions match TRBD1. TRBV23-1 is classed as an ORF, of uncertain function. The CDR3 sequence is 14 residues long. V shed 4 bases, J shed 10 bases, and the junction held 9 bases outside the gene matches.

The genes are TRBV5-1 and TRBJ1-1; 7 bases align to TRBD1. CDR1 is SGHRS and CDR2 is YFSETQ in the germline V gene. This CDR3 comprises 16 residues. Germline trimming cut 3 bases from V and 0 bases from J; bases unmatched to any gene: 8. CDR3 nucleotide sequence: TGCGCCAGCAGCTCGAAACGGACAGGACTGAACACTGAAGCTTTCTTT. Translation: CASSSKRTGLNTEAFF.

The chain is built from TRBV6-5 and TRBJ2-2; D remains ambiguous. The CDR3 runs to 15 residues. CDR1 and CDR2 from the germline V gene are MNHEY and SVGAGI. The V end lost 8 bases, the J end lost 3 bases, and 16 bases lay between the germline ends. CDR3 nucleotide sequence: TGTGCCAGCCGTTCCGAGGTTCTCGACACCGGGGAGCTGTTTTTT. The encoded protein is CASRSEVLDTGELFF.

This sequence joins TRBV14 and TRBJ1-4, with D possibly TRBD1 on 5 matching bases. CDR1 is SGHDN, CDR2 FVKESK, per germline. This CDR3 is built from 14 residues. V shed 1 base and J shed 9 bases, with 12 bases lying between them. In nucleotides, the CDR3 is TGTGCCAGCAGCCAAGGGCCAGGGCGTAAAAAACTGTTTTTT. The encoded protein is CASSQGPGRKKLFF.

This chain joins TRBV4-1 and TRBJ1-5; 10 nucleotides line up with TRBD1. Trimming removed 1 base from V and 7 bases from J; junction bases left unmatched: 10. From germline, CDR1 is MGHRA and CDR2 YSYEKL. CDR3 length equals 17 residues. The chain's CDR3 is CASSQGRPGQGFQPQHF. CDR3 coding DNA: TGCGCCAGCAGCCAAGGGAGACCGGGACAGGGGTTCCAGCCCCAGCATTTT.

The genes are TRBV2 and TRBJ2-3, with 11 bases lining up with TRBD2. J gave up 4 bases and V 5 bases, and 5 bases lay outside the gene matches. This CDR3 has 15 amino acids. Germline CDR1 SNHLY, CDR2 FYNNEI. CDR3 DNA: TGTGCCAGCAGTCTTAGCGGGGGGGCGGCAGATACGCAGTATTTT. This gives the protein CASSLSGGAADTQYF.

This clone was picked up one time. This chain connects TRBV18 to TRBJ1-2; 12 nucleotides agree with TRBD1. The CDR3 has 16 residues. V shed 4 bases and J 4 bases; nucleotides not matched to a gene: 7. Germline V gene sequence: CDR1 KGHSH, CDR2 LQKENI. DNA for the CDR3: TGTGCCAGCTCACAGAGGGACAGGGGGCTTATCTATGGCTACACCTTC. It translates to CASSQRDRGLIYGYTF.

The genes are TRBV5-1 and TRBJ2-7; the D is unclear. The CDR3 covers 14 residues. The ends were cut back, 0 bases at V and 1 base at J, with 8 bases in the middle. CDR1 is SGHRS and CDR2 is YFSETQ in the germline V gene. For the CDR3, the DNA is TGCGCCAGCAGCTTGGCCGTAGTTTCCTACGAGCAGTACTTC. Translation: CASSLAVVSYEQYF.

The chain recombines TRBV5-6 with TRBJ2-7; tentatively, D is TRBD1 (6 bases). CDR1 SGHDT and CDR2 YYEEEE come from the germline V gene. The CDR3 is 14 amino acids. Between the trimmed V and J ends, which lost 3 bases and 1 base, there was a span of 11 bases. CDR3 nucleotides: TGTGCCAGCAGCTCCCGGGACAATTCCTACGAGCAGTACTTC. It translates to CASSSRDNSYEQYF.

The rearrangement joins TRBV10-3 to TRBJ1-2; the match to TRBD1 covers 9 bases. The ends lost 0 bases at V and 2 bases at J; junction bases unmatched: 1. The length of the CDR3 is 15 residues. CDR1 and CDR2 from the germline V gene are ENHRY and SYGVKD. In DNA form, the CDR3 reads TGTGCCATCAGTGAGTCAGGGACAGGGAACTATGGCTACACCTTC. This gives the protein CAISESGTGNYGYTF.

The chain recombines TRBV10-3 with TRBJ2-5; D possibly corresponds to TRBD1 (6 bases). This CDR3 contains 12 residues. CDR1 is ENHRY and CDR2 is SYGVKD in the germline V gene. The V end was cut by 2 bases, the J end by 5 bases, with 6 bases between. The CDR3 sequence is CAISETGETQYF. CDR3 DNA sequence: TGTGCCATCAGTGAGACAGGGGAGACCCAGTACTTC.

This sequence joins TRBV7-9 and TRBJ2-2; the D is unclear. The germline V gene encodes CDR1 SEHNR and CDR2 FQNEAQ (reference sequence). Between the trimmed V and J ends, which lost 3 bases and 2 bases, there was a span of 10 bases. This CDR3 region has 15 residues. DNA for the CDR3: TGTGCCAGCAGCTTCTCTATATCCAACACCGGGGAGCTGTTTTTT. The encoded protein is CASSFSISNTGELFF.

The J gene is TRBJ2-7, the V gene TRBV11-1; 9 nucleotides agree with TRBD1. The CDR3 is 15 residues long. CDR1 is SGHAT and CDR2 is FQDESV in the germline V gene (reference sequence). J lost 2 bases, V lost 1 base, and 3 bases had no gene match. The DNA of the CDR3 is TGTGCCAGCAGCTTAGGAGGGACAGGGACCTACGAGCAGTACTTC. This encodes CASSLGGTGTYEQYF.

The chain has TRBV6-5 and TRBJ2-5, with D possibly TRBD2 on 5 matching bases. This CDR3 contains 15 residues. Germline V gives CDR1 MNHEY, CDR2 SVGAGI. The germline V and J ends were trimmed by 6 bases and 5 bases, with 19 bases remaining between them. The CDR3 DNA is TGTGCCAGCAGCTCGGGATGGTCCCTAAAGGAGACCCAGTACTTC. This codes for CASSSGWSLKETQYF.